A single sample is the source of the 32 T cell receptor beta chains below, sequenced in a study of blood T cell repertoires in COVID-19. Data came from immunoSEQ multiplex PCR; TCRdb stores just in-frame clones and leaves some out. Of tens of thousands of clones listed, approximately 91% are singletons. The sequenced material came from peripheral blood. Receptors originate from a man between 70 and 80 years old with active or convalescent COVID-19.

The genes are TRBV4-3 and TRBJ1-1, with TRBD1 identical over 12 bases. The CDR3 consists of 18 residues. Germline V gene lookup returns CDR1 LGHNA and CDR2 YSLEER. V gave up 0 bases and J gave up 5 bases; unmatched junction bases: 10. CDR3 region: CASSQDLTGTGGLTEAFF. In DNA form, the CDR3 reads TGCGCCAGCAGCCAAGATCTGACAGGGACAGGGGGCTTGACTGAAGCTTTCTTT.

This sequence joins TRBV6-5 and TRBJ1-4; maybe TRBD1 (6 bases). CDR1 is MNHEY and CDR2 is SVGAGI in the germline V gene. The CDR3 is 14 amino acids. Trimming shortened V by 6 bases and J by 3 bases, and 11 bases separated the two germline ends. CDR3 sequence (DNA): TGTGCCAGCAGCCGAGGACAGCCTAATGAAAAACTGTTTTTT. The encoded protein is CASSRGQPNEKLFF.

V and J are TRBV5-6 and TRBJ1-4; D is ambiguous. V was cut by 3 bases and J by 6 bases, with 12 bases left in between. The CDR3 has 14 amino acids. Germline V gene data show CDR1 as SGHDT and CDR2 as YYEEEE. The CDR3: CASSSPHHYEKLFF. The CDR3 DNA follows: TGTGCCAGCAGCTCCCCCCACCACTATGAAAAACTGTTTTTT.

The chain uses TRBV19 and TRBJ1-1; the match to TRBD1 covers 8 bases. Germline assignment: CDR1 LNHDA and CDR2 SQIVND (reference sequence). The V gene end was trimmed by 5 bases and the J gene end by 5 bases; junction bases not matched to a gene: 7. CDR3 length: 14 amino acids. The CDR3 sequence is CASSADRAGTEAFF. The CDR3 DNA reads as TGTGCCAGTAGTGCGGACAGGGCTGGGACTGAAGCTTTCTTT.

This sequence joins TRBV5-6 and TRBJ2-5, with D perhaps matching TRBD1 (5 bases). CDR3 size: 18 residues. CDR1 SGHDT and CDR2 YYEEEE come from the germline V gene. Trimming cost V 1 base and J 0 bases, with 19 bases left between them. This CDR3 reads CASSLKGWPNRYQETQYF. CDR3 sequence (DNA): TGTGCCAGCAGCTTGAAGGGGTGGCCGAATAGGTACCAAGAGACCCAGTACTTC.

The J gene is TRBJ1-5, the V gene TRBV7-9; D gene ambiguous. The V gene lost 5 bases and the J gene lost 0 bases, with 11 bases spanning the gap. Germline CDR1 and CDR2: SEHNR and FQNEAQ (reference sequence). The CDR3 is made up of 15 amino acids. CDR3 in amino acids: CASSAGPNSNQPQHF. CDR3 DNA sequence: TGTGCCAGCAGCGCCGGTCCCAATAGCAATCAGCCCCAGCATTTT.

The rearrangement joins TRBV7-9 to TRBJ1-5; unclear D gene. V lost 2 bases, J lost 5 bases, and 10 bases lay in between. The germline gives CDR1 SEHNR, CDR2 FQNEAQ (reference sequence). This CDR3 comprises 14 residues. Written as DNA, the CDR3 is TGTGCCAGCAGCTTACTAAGTACCGATCAGCCCCAGCATTTT. Amino acids: CASSLLSTDQPQHF.

V is TRBV7-8 and J is TRBJ2-5; 8 nucleotides align to TRBD2. With V trimmed by 1 base and J by 1 base, 2 bases remained unmatched. Germline V gives CDR1 SGHVS, CDR2 FQNEAQ. The CDR3 spans 15 residues. CDR3: CASSLVGGVQETQYF. CDR3 bases: TGTGCCAGCAGCTTAGTCGGGGGGGTCCAAGAGACCCAGTACTTC.

The J gene is TRBJ2-6, the V gene TRBV7-2; D perhaps matches TRBD1 (6 bases). The V end was cut by 3 bases, the J end by 0 bases, with 15 bases between. The CDR3 is 18 residues long. Per the germline V gene, CDR1 is SGHTA and CDR2 is FQGNSA. DNA of the CDR3: TGTGCCAGCAGCTTGACAGGCGCCCGGAGCTCTGGGGCCAACGTCCTGACTTTC. The encoded protein is CASSLTGARSSGANVLTF.

The rearrangement links TRBV30 to TRBJ1-4; a weak D match, TRBD1 (5 bases). Germline V gene data show CDR1 as GTSNPN and CDR2 as SVGIG (reference sequence). This CDR3 has 13 amino acids. V lost 2 bases to trimming and J lost 13 bases, with 17 bases between them. CDR3: CAWSPAGLFRLFF. As DNA, the CDR3 is TGTGCCTGGAGTCCCGCGGGGCTGTTTAGACTGTTTTTT.

V usage is TRBV18 and J usage is TRBJ1-1, with a possible D match to TRBD1 (5 bases). The length of the CDR3 is 13 residues. Trimming pared 2 bases from V and 9 bases from J, leaving 13 bases between. The germline V gene has CDR1 KGHSH and CDR2 LQKENI. As DNA, the CDR3 is TGTGCCAGCTCACCATTCGCAGGGAATCAAGCTTTCTTT. It translates to CASSPFAGNQAFF. The complete variable domain, with remaining parts taken from reference TRBV18 and TRBJ1-1, reads NAGVMQNPRHLVRRRGQEARLRCSPMKGHSHVYWYRQLPEEGLKFMVYLQKENIIDESGMPKERFSAEFPKEGPSILRIQQVVRGDSAAYFCASSPFAGNQAFFGQGTRLTVV.

The chain combines TRBV5-1 with TRBJ2-1; 10 bases align to TRBD1. The CDR3 totals 14 residues. Germline lookup yields CDR1 SGHRS and CDR2 YFSETQ. Germline trimming cut 4 bases from V and 7 bases from J; bases unmatched to any gene: 5. CDR3 region: CASSQGQGSNEQFF. The CDR3 bases are TGCGCCAGCAGCCAGGGACAGGGGAGTAATGAGCAGTTCTTC.

CDR3 amino acids: CASSLMEGANYGYTF. The CDR3 coding sequence is TGTGCCAGCAGCCTCATGGAGGGAGCGAACTATGGCTACACCTTC. The J gene is TRBJ1-2, the V gene TRBV11-2; no reliable D call. Germline values: CDR1 SGHAT, CDR2 FQNNGV. The ends were cut back, 5 bases at V and 2 bases at J, with 15 bases in the middle. This CDR3 comprises 15 residues. Variable domain in full (rest from reference TRBV11-2 and TRBJ1-2): EAGVAQSPRYKIIEKRQSVAFWCNPISGHATLYWYQQILGQGPKLLIQFQNNGVVDDSQLPKDRFSAERLKGVDSTLKIQPAKLEDSAVYLCASSLMEGANYGYTFGSGTRLTVV.

The chain uses TRBV6-2 or TRBV6-3 and TRBJ2-1; D is perhaps TRBD1 (5 bases). Germline V gene data show CDR1 as MNHEY and CDR2 as SVGEGT. The CDR3 sequence is 16 residues long. Trimming removed 0 bases at V and 9 bases at J, with 18 bases between. In DNA form, the CDR3 reads TGTGCCAGCAGTTACTCGACTCAGGGAATTTGGAGTGAGCAGTTCTTC. Translated, it gives CASSYSTQGIWSEQFF.

V usage is TRBV7-2 and J usage is TRBJ1-1; 7 bases agree with TRBD1. The V gene end was trimmed by 8 bases and the J gene end by 13 bases; junction bases not matched to a gene: 16. The CDR3 is made up of 13 amino acids. The germline V gene has CDR1 SGHTA and CDR2 FQGNSA. The CDR3 here is CASRDTGDWIGFF. CDR3 coding DNA: TGTGCCAGCCGGGACACAGGGGATTGGATAGGTTTCTTT.

V and J are TRBV5-4 and TRBJ2-6; TRBD1 matches 12 bases. The length of the CDR3 is 17 residues. Trimming cost V 4 bases and J 6 bases; bases outside gene matches: 8. CDR1 is SGHNT, CDR2 YYREEE, per germline (reference sequence). DNA of the CDR3: TGTGCCAGCAGCCCCGGGACAGGGGGCGCTCCGGCCAACGTCCTGACTTTC. Its protein is CASSPGTGGAPANVLTF.

The V gene is TRBV19, the J gene TRBJ1-3; D gene uncertain. Trimming took off 1 base at V and 2 bases at J, with 12 bases between the two ends. The CDR3 spans 16 residues. Germline V gene sequence: CDR1 LNHDA, CDR2 SQIVND (reference sequence). The CDR3 DNA reads as TGTGCCAGTAGTATAGGGGGAGGGATGACTGGAAACACCATATATTTT. It encodes CASSIGGGMTGNTIYF.

The chain couples TRBV2 to TRBJ2-1; 14 bases match TRBD2. Germline V gene sequence: CDR1 SNHLY, CDR2 FYNNEI. Unmatched junction bases numbered 9, after V lost 6 bases and J lost 2 bases. This CDR3 has 18 amino acids. CDR3 sequence reads: CASRRLAGGQVTYNEQFF. The CDR3 bases are TGTGCCAGCAGGAGACTAGCGGGGGGGCAAGTGACCTACAATGAGCAGTTCTTC.

The V and J genes are TRBV7-9 and TRBJ1-2, with TRBD1 as a possible D gene (6 bases). Trimming removed 5 bases from V and 7 bases from J, with 20 bases in between. Germline CDR1 and CDR2: SEHNR and FQNEAQ (reference sequence). The CDR3 totals 15 residues. DNA for the CDR3: TGTGCCAGCAGCCTCCCCTCCGGGGGGCTGCTTGGCTACACCTTC. This gives the protein CASSLPSGGLLGYTF.

The CDR3 loop reads CASSLGLGRGSTDTQYF. The CDR3 DNA sequence: TGTGCCAGCAGCTTGGGACTCGGGCGAGGTAGCACAGATACGCAGTATTTT. The chain links TRBV7-6 to TRBJ2-3, with a possible D match to TRBD2 (6 bases). The CDR3 is made up of 17 amino acids. Germline-derived CDR1 and CDR2 are SGHVS and FNYEAQ. V lost 3 bases and J lost 0, with 16 bases in between.

The rearrangement uses TRBV25-1 and TRBJ2-3; TRBD2 is a possible D gene (6 bases). Trimming pared 2 bases from V and 3 bases from J, leaving 12 bases between. This CDR3 is 15 amino acids long. Germline CDR1 reads MGHDK; CDR2 reads SYGVNS. CDR3 protein: CASSEPRDWTDTQYF. CDR3 nucleotides: TGTGCCAGCAGTGAACCCCGGGACTGGACAGATACGCAGTATTTT.

The rearrangement uses TRBV12-3 or TRBV12-4 and TRBJ2-4; D may be TRBD1 (6 bases). The ends were cut back, 5 bases at V and 6 bases at J, with 11 bases in the middle. This CDR3 has 13 amino acids. The CDR3 DNA sequence: TGTGCCAGCAGTCGTTGGGACACAAACATTCAGTACTTC. Protein sequence: CASSRWDTNIQYF.

The chain links TRBV4-2 to TRBJ1-2; TRBD1 aligns across 9 bases. The CDR3 has 17 residues. V gave up 0 bases and J gave up 1 base; unmatched junction bases: 6. CDR1 LGHNA and CDR2 YNFKEQ come from the germline V gene. CDR3 bases: TGTGCCAGCAGCCAAGATATGGGACAGGGAGGTAACTATGGCTACACCTTC. Translated: CASSQDMGQGGNYGYTF.

The sample holds one count of this clone. The V call is TRBV28, the J call TRBJ1-1, with 11 bases identical to TRBD1. The V gene end was trimmed by 7 bases and the J gene end by 4 bases; junction bases not matched to a gene: 8. CDR1 is MDHEN, CDR2 SYDVKM, per germline. The CDR3 covers 15 residues. CDR3 DNA: TGTGCCAGCAATCCCTCCGGGACAGGGGGCACTGAAGCTTTCTTT. It yields the protein CASNPSGTGGTEAFF.

The chain carries TRBV4-2 and TRBJ1-1; D is undetermined. Germline lookup yields CDR1 LGHNA and CDR2 YNFKEQ. This CDR3 comprises 14 residues. Trimming removed 3 bases from V and 4 bases from J, with 12 bases in between. For the CDR3, the DNA is TGTGCCAGCAGCCAGTTGGACGGAGGCACTGAAGCTTTCTTT. Protein sequence: CASSQLDGGTEAFF.

The chain carries TRBV27 and TRBJ2-3; possibly TRBD1 for D (6 bases). The V gene's germline CDR1 is MNHEY and CDR2 SMNVEV (reference sequence). V lost 2 bases and J 7 bases, leaving 16 bases between the germline ends. This CDR3 has 15 amino acids. The DNA for the CDR3 is TGTGCCAGCAGTTTAGGGGCACAGGGTGGATATACGCAGTATTTT. Protein product: CASSLGAQGGYTQYF.

Comments on this clone: This sample also contains other DNA sequences that code for the same CDR3. The chain employs TRBV4-2 and TRBJ2-2; possible D gene TRBD2, 5 bases. The CDR3 totals 15 residues. Trimming shortened V by 4 bases and J by 1 base, and 10 bases separated the two germline ends. Germline V gene data show CDR1 as LGHNA and CDR2 as YNFKEQ. DNA of the CDR3: TGTGCCAGCAGCCCCGGAACTAGGAACACCGGGGAGCTGTTTTTT. Translated, it gives CASSPGTRNTGELFF.

This rearrangement joins TRBV3-1 (or the pseudogene TRBV3-2) to TRBJ1-6, with D possibly matching TRBD1 (6 bases). Germline CDR1 is LGHDT and CDR2 is YNNKEL (reference sequence). Deletions cut 4 bases from V and 14 bases from J, with 15 bases between. The CDR3 runs 13 residues. CDR3 residues: CASSPRTDRTLHF. Here the CDR3 DNA reads TGTGCCAGCAGCCCCAGGACAGACCGCACCCTCCACTTT.

The chain links TRBV7-8 to TRBJ1-5; a weak D match, TRBD1 (6 bases). The CDR3 is 14 amino acids. The V gene lost 5 bases and the J gene lost 6 bases, with 14 bases spanning the gap. Germline V gene sequence: CDR1 SGHVS, CDR2 FQNEAQ. CDR3 bases: TGTGCCAGCAGCCAGGACAGCAAGCGTCAGCCCCAGCATTTT. As protein: CASSQDSKRQPQHF.

The rearrangement uses TRBV28 and TRBJ2-2; TRBD1 is a possible D gene (7 bases). V lost 2 bases and J 6 bases, leaving 19 bases between the germline ends. Germline V CDR1 and CDR2: MDHEN, SYDVKM. The CDR3 runs 17 residues. The CDR3, as DNA: TGTGCCAGCAGTTTACAAGGCGCGGGACAGAGCTCCGGGGAGCTGTTTTTT. This codes for CASSLQGAGQSSGELFF.

V and J are TRBV2 and TRBJ2-2; unclear D gene. Germline V CDR1 and CDR2: SNHLY, FYNNEI. The ends were cut back, 2 bases at V and 7 bases at J, with 20 bases in the middle. The CDR3 totals 17 residues. The CDR3 reads CASSESQAHSLGGELFF. In nucleotides, the CDR3 is TGTGCCAGCAGTGAATCCCAGGCACACAGCTTGGGCGGGGAGCTGTTTTTT.

The V call is TRBV11-2, the J call TRBJ1-1; the match to TRBD1 covers 9 bases. This CDR3 is 13 amino acids long. V lost 5 bases to trimming and J lost 5 bases; unmatched junction nucleotides: 3. CDR1 is SGHAT and CDR2 is FQNNGV in the germline V gene. For the CDR3, the DNA is TGTGCCAGCAGCAACGACAGGGGGACTGAAGCTTTCTTT. This gives the protein CASSNDRGTEAFF.